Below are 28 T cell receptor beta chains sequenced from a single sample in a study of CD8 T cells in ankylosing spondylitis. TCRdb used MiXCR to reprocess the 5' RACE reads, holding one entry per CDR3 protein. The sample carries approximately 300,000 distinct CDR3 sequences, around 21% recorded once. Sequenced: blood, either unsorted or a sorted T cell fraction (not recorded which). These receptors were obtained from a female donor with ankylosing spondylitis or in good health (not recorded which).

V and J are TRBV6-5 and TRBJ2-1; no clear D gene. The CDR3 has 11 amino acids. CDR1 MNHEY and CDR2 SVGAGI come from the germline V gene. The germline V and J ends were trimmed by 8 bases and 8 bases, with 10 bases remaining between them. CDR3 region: CASERLYEQFF. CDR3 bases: TGTGCCAGCGAGAGGCTGTATGAGCAGTTCTTC.

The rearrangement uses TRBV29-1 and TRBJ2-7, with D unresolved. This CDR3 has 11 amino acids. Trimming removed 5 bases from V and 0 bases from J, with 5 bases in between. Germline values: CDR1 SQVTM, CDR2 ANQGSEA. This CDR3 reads CSVRVSYEQYF. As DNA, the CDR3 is TGCAGCGTTAGGGTCTCCTACGAGCAGTACTTC.

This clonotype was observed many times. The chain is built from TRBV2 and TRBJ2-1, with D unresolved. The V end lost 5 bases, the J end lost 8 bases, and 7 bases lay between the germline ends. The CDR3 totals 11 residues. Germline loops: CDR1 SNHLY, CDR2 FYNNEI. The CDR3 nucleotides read TGTGCCAGCAGTATAATTCATGAGCAGTTCTTC. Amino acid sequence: CASSIIHEQFF.

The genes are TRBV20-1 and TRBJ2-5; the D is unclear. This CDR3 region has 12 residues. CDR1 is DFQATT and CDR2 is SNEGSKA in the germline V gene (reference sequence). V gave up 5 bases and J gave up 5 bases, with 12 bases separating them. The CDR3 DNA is TGCAGTGCTGGTTCAATGGATGAGACCCAGTACTTC. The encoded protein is CSAGSMDETQYF.

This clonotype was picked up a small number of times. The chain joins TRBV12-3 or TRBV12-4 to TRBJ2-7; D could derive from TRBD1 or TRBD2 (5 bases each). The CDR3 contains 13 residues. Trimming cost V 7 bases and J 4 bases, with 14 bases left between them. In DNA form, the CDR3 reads TGTGCCAGCACCATGGGGGTTAATTACGAGCAGTACTTC. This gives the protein CASTMGVNYEQYF.

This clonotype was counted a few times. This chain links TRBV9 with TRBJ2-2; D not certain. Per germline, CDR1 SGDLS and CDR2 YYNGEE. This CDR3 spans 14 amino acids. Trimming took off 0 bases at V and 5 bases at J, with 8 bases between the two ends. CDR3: CASSVAPETGELFF. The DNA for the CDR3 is TGTGCCAGCAGCGTAGCTCCAGAAACCGGGGAGCTGTTTTTT.

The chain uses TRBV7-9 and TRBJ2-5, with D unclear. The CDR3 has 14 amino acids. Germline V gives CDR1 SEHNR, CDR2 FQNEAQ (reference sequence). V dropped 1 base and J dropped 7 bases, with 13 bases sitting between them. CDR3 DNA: TGTGCCAGCAGCTTAGACCGGGTGACGCGGACCCAGTACTTC. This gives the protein CASSLDRVTRTQYF.

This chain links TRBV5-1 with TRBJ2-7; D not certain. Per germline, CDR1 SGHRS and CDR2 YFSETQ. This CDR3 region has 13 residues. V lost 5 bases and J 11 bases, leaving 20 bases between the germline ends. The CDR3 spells CASSPGPQQFEYF. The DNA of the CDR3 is TGCGCCAGCAGTCCGGGCCCCCAGCAGTTCGAGTACTTC.

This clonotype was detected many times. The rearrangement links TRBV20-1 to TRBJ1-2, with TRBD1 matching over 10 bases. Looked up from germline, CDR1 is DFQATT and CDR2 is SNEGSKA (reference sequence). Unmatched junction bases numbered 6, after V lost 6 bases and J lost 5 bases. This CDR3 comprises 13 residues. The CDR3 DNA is TGCAGTGCCTATGGACAGGGGGGATATGGCTACACCTTC. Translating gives CSAYGQGGYGYTF.

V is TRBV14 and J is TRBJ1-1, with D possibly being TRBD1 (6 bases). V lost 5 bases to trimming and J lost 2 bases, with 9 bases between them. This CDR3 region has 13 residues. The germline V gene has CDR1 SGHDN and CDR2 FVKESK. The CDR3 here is CASSYGTNTEAFF. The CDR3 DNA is TGTGCCAGCAGCTACGGGACAAACACTGAAGCTTTCTTT. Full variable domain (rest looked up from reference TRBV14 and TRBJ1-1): EAGVTQFPSHSVIEKGQTVTLRCDPISGHDNLYWYRRVMGKEIKFLLHFVKESKQDESGMPNNRFLAERTGGTYSTLKVQPAELEDSGVYFCASSYGTNTEAFFGQGTRLTVV.

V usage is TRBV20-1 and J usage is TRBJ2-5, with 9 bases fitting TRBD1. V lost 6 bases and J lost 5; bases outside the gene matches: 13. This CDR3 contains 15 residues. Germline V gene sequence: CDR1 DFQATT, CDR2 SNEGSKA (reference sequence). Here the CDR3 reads CSAAPGTGLGETQYF. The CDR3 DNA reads TGCAGTGCCGCCCCCGGGACAGGGCTGGGGGAGACCCAGTACTTC.

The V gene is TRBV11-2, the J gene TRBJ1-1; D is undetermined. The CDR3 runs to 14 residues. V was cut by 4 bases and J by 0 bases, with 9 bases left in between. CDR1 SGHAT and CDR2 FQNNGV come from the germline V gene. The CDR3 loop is CASSSRQLNTEAFF. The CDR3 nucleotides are TGTGCCAGCAGCTCAAGGCAGTTGAACACTGAAGCTTTCTTT.

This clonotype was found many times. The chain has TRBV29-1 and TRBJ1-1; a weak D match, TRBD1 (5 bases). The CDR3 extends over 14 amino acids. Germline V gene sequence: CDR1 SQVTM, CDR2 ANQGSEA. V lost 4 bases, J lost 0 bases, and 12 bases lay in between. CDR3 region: CSVALQVVNTEAFF. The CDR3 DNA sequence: TGCAGCGTTGCCTTACAGGTGGTGAACACTGAAGCTTTCTTT.

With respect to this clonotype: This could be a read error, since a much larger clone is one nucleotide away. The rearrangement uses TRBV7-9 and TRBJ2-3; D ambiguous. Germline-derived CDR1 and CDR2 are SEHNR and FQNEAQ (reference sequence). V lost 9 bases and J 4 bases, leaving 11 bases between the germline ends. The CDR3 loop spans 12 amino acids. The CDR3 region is CARRLNADTQYF. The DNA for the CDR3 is TGTGCCAGGAGACTCAACGCAGATACGCAGTATTTT.

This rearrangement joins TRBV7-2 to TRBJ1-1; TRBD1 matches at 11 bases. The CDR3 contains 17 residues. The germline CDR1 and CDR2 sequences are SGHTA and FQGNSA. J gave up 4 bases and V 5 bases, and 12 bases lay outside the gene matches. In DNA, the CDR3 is TGTGCCAGCAGCCCTGGGACAGGGGGGGTTCCGGGCACTGAAGCTTTCTTT. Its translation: CASSPGTGGVPGTEAFF.

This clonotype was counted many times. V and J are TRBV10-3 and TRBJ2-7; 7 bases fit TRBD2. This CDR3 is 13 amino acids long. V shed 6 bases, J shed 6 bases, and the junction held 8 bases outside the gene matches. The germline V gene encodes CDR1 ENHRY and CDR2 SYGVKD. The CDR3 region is CAIRPGLSFEQYF. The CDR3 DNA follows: TGTGCCATCAGGCCGGGACTAAGTTTCGAGCAGTACTTC.

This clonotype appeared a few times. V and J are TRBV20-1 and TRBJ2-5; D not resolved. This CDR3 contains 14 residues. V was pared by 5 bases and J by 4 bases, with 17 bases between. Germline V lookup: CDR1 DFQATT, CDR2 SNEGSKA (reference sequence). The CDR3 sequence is CSALDTLRRETQYF. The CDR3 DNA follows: TGCAGTGCTCTCGACACGCTAAGACGAGAGACCCAGTACTTC.

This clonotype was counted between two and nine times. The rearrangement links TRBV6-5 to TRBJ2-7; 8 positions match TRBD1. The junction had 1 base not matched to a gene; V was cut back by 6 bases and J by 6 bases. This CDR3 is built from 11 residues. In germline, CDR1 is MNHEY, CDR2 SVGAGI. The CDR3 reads CASSTGGEQYF. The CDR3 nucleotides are TGTGCCAGCAGCACAGGGGGCGAGCAGTACTTC.

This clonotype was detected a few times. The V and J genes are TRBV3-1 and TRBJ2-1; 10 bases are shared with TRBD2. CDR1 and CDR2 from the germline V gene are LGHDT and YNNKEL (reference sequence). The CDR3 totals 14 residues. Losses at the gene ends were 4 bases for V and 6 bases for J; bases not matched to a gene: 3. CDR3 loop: CASSLRLAGNEQFF. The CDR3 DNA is TGTGCCAGCAGCCTTCGACTAGCGGGCAATGAGCAGTTCTTC.

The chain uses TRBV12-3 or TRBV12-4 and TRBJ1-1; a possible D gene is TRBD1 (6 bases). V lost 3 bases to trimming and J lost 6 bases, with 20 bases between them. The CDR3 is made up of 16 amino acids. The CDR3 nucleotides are TGTGCCAGCAGTTTCCGCCTAACAGGGATTGACGCTGAAGCTTTCTTT. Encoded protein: CASSFRLTGIDAEAFF.

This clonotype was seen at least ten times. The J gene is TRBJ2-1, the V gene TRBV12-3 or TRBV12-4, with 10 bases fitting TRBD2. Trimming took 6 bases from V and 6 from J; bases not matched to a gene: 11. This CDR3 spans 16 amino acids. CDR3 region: CASRPRAGGLLNEQFF. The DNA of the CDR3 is TGTGCCAGCAGGCCTCGAGCGGGAGGGCTACTCAATGAGCAGTTCTTC.

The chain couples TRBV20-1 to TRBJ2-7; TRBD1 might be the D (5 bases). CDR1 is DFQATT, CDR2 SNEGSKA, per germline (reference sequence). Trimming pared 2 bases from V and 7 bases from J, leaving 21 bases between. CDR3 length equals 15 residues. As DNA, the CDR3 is TGCAGTGCTAGACCGCAGTCCCCAAGGGGTTATGAGCAGTACTTC. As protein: CSARPQSPRGYEQYF.

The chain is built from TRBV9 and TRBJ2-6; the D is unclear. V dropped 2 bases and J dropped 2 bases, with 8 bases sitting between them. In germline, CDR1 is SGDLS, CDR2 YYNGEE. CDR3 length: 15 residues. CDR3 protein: CASSVRGPGANVLTF. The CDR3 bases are TGTGCCAGCAGCGTTCGCGGACCTGGGGCCAACGTCCTGACTTTC.

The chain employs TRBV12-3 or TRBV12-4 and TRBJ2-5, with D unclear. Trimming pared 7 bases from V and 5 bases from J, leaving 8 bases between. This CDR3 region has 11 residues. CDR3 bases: TGTGCCAGCACCTCACGGGAGACCCAGTACTTC. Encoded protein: CASTSRETQYF.

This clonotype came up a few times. CDR3 sequence: CSARDRWATDTQYF. The CDR3 DNA reads as TGCAGTGCTAGAGATCGGTGGGCGACAGATACGCAGTATTTT. V gene TRBV20-1 combines with J gene TRBJ2-3; D gene uncertain. The germline V and J ends were trimmed by 0 bases and 3 bases, with 10 bases remaining between them. This CDR3 spans 14 amino acids. CDR1 DFQATT and CDR2 SNEGSKA come from the germline V gene (reference sequence).

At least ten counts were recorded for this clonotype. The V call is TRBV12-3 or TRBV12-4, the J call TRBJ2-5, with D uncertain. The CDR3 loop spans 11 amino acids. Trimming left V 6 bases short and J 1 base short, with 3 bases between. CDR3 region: CASRAQETQYF. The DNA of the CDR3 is TGTGCCAGCAGGGCCCAAGAGACCCAGTACTTC.

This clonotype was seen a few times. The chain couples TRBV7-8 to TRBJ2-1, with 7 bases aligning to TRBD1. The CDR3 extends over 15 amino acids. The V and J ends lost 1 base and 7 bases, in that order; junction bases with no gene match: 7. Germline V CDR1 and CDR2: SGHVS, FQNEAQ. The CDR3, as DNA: TGTGCCAGCAGCTTAGGCCCGGGACAGATTAATGAGCAGTTCTTC. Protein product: CASSLGPGQINEQFF.

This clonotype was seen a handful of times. The CDR3 loop is CASSWAGRNQPQHF. The CDR3 DNA reads as TGTGCCAGCAGTTGGGCAGGGCGGAATCAGCCCCAGCATTTT. The rearrangement joins TRBV12-3 or TRBV12-4 to TRBJ1-5, with D possibly matching TRBD1 (5 bases). The ends were cut back, 4 bases at V and 4 bases at J, with 11 bases in the middle. CDR3 length equals 14 residues.